Listed here are 14 T cell receptor beta chains from one sample, sequenced in a study of T-cell memory formation after mild COVID-19. TCRdb passed the 5' RACE reads through MiXCR, listing each CDR3 protein once. The sample holds around 200,000 distinct CDR3 sequences; over 20% are singletons and the top ten take about 21%. The sequenced material came from PBMCs or a T cell subset sorted from them (not recorded which). The receptors originated from an adult woman who had mild COVID-19 (a few samples of this study predate the infection). Cell type and time point are not known.

This clonotype was seen only a few times. The chain recombines TRBV10-3 with TRBJ2-7, with 10 bases lining up with TRBD2. Trimming removed 3 bases from V and 6 bases from J; junction bases left unmatched: 11. The CDR3 is made up of 16 amino acids. Germline assignment: CDR1 ENHRY and CDR2 SYGVKD. CDR3 loop: CAISEILAGDPGEQYF. The CDR3 DNA follows: TGTGCCATCAGTGAAATTCTAGCGGGAGACCCGGGCGAGCAGTACTTC.

This chain uses TRBV4-1 with TRBJ2-1; 8 nucleotides match TRBD1. CDR3 length equals 15 residues. V lost 0 bases, J lost 10 bases, and 8 bases stayed unmatched. Germline V CDR1 and CDR2: MGHRA, YSYEKL. The CDR3 nucleotides are TGCGCCAGCAGCCAAGATGGGACAGGTGCTAAGGAGCAGTTCTTC. It codes for CASSQDGTGAKEQFF.

This rearrangement joins TRBV29-1 to TRBJ2-7; D is unclear. CDR1 is SQVTM, CDR2 ANQGSEA, per germline. The CDR3 spans 12 residues. The ends were cut back, 5 bases at V and 6 bases at J, with 14 bases in the middle. CDR3 coding DNA: TGCAGCGTTTTGGCCAGTACCTCCGAGCAGTACTTC. Amino acids: CSVLASTSEQYF.

The CDR3 DNA follows: TGTGCCAGCAGACCACACGAAGCGGTAACGATCACAGATACGCAGTATTTT. This encodes CASRPHEAVTITDTQYF. V is TRBV9 and J is TRBJ2-3; maybe TRBD2 (5 bases). V was cut by 5 bases and J by 2 bases, with 21 bases left in between. Looked up from germline, CDR1 is SGDLS and CDR2 is YYNGEE. The CDR3 runs 17 residues.

J is TRBJ2-7 and V is TRBV4-1; D not resolved. This CDR3 comprises 14 residues. Germline CDR1 is MGHRA and CDR2 is YSYEKL. Trimming left V 3 bases short and J 3 bases short, with 12 bases between. CDR3 sequence: CASSHRLGYYEQYF. The CDR3 region has the DNA TGCGCCAGCAGCCACCGATTAGGGTACTACGAGCAGTACTTC.

This sequence joins TRBV15 and TRBJ2-2, with a weak D call TRBD2 (6 bases). The CDR3 totals 14 residues. V was clipped by 2 bases and J by 5 bases, with 9 bases between them. Germline V gene lookup returns CDR1 LNHNV and CDR2 YYDKDF (reference sequence). This CDR3 is CATSRSRETGELFF. For the CDR3, the DNA is TGTGCCACCAGCAGAAGCCGGGAGACCGGGGAGCTGTTTTTT.

The J gene is TRBJ2-1, the V gene TRBV10-3; 12 bases are a match to TRBD1. J lost 4 bases, V lost 0 bases, and 1 base had no gene match. The CDR3 contains 16 residues. CDR1 is ENHRY, CDR2 SYGVKD, per germline. This CDR3 reads CAISESGQGAYNEQFF. As DNA, the CDR3 is TGTGCCATCAGTGAGTCGGGACAGGGGGCTTACAATGAGCAGTTCTTC.

The chain is built from TRBV12-3 or TRBV12-4 and TRBJ1-4; D might be TRBD1 (5 bases). V gave up 5 bases and J gave up 7 bases, with 17 bases separating them. The CDR3 covers 15 residues. The CDR3 bases are TGTGCCAGCAGTCCCGGGGGGTATAGGGTTGAAAAACTGTTTTTT. As protein: CASSPGGYRVEKLFF.

Only a few counts were recorded for this clonotype. The chain joins TRBV12-3 or TRBV12-4 to TRBJ1-1; TRBD1 agrees at 7 bases. The V gene end was trimmed by 6 bases and the J gene end by 4 bases; junction bases not matched to a gene: 5. CDR3 length: 13 amino acids. CDR3 in amino acids: CASRGQESTEAFF. The CDR3 DNA reads TGTGCCAGCAGAGGACAGGAGAGCACTGAAGCTTTCTTT.

This clonotype has more than one count but fewer than ten. The gene calls are TRBV6-5 and TRBJ2-2, with D perhaps matching TRBD1 (6 bases). With 8 bases removed from V and 2 bases from J, the gap between germline ends came to 15 bases. This CDR3 is built from 15 residues. The germline CDR1 and CDR2 sequences are MNHEY and SVGAGI. CDR3 residues: CASGDVGQNTGELFF. The CDR3 DNA follows: TGTGCCAGCGGGGATGTGGGACAAAACACCGGGGAGCTGTTTTTT.

This clonotype was seen once. The chain recombines TRBV2 with TRBJ1-5; D is ambiguous. V was pared by 8 bases and J by 0 bases, with 11 bases between. The CDR3 consists of 14 residues. Germline values: CDR1 SNHLY, CDR2 FYNNEI. DNA of the CDR3: TGTGCCAGCGACCGAGCGAGTAGCAATCAGCCCCAGCATTTT. This encodes CASDRASSNQPQHF.

This clonotype appeared a single time. The chain joins TRBV10-3 to TRBJ2-7; a weak D match, TRBD1 (5 bases). CDR3 length equals 13 residues. The germline CDR1 and CDR2 sequences are ENHRY and SYGVKD. V lost 3 bases and J lost 5, with 11 bases in between. CDR3 bases: TGTGCCATCAGTGACTGTGGGGCCGACGAGCAGTACTTC. Amino acid sequence: CAISDCGADEQYF.

Remarks on this clonotype: An end of the junction differs from the germline gene, which may be a read error. The rearrangement joins TRBV15 to TRBJ1-1; possibly TRBD1 for D (5 bases). The CDR3 has 15 residues. Per the germline V gene, CDR1 is LNHNV and CDR2 is YYDKDF (reference sequence). CDR3 in DNA: TGTGCCACAAGCATGGGGGTAAACCAGAACACTGAAGCTTTCTTT. Its translation: CATSMGVNQNTEAFF.

The rearrangement joins TRBV7-8 to TRBJ2-7, with no clear D. Germline CDR1 is SGHVS and CDR2 is FQNEAQ. V lost 1 base, J lost 6 bases, and 10 bases lay in between. CDR3 length equals 13 residues. Written as DNA, the CDR3 is TGTGCCAGCAGCTTAGAGAAAGGGCTCGAGCAGTACTTC. Amino acids: CASSLEKGLEQYF.